A selection of T cell receptor beta chains follows, all from one sample in a study of Ad26.COV2.S vaccination and SARS-CoV-2 variants. Here immunoSEQ multiplex PCR was the method, and the copy in TCRdb shows in-frame clones only, minus some. The repertoire holds a few hundred thousand clones, with about 90% as singletons. The material was peripheral blood, obtained in a trial of Ad26.COV2.S vaccine versus placebo. These receptors originate from a person between 18 and 60 years old who received the Ad26.COV2.S COVID-19 vaccine or a placebo. Both conserved end residues are part of each CDR3.

CASSNGQGLVLGETQYF,TRBJ2-5,17,TRBV19
CATSRGTGLGDTQYF,TRBJ2-3,15,TRBV15
CASSQGHSGGGELFF,TRBJ2-2,15,TRBV3-1/TRBV3-2
CASSSTGTEPFTQYF,TRBJ2-3,15,TRBV28
CASSWGQSYNEQFF,TRBJ2-1,14,TRBV13
CASSPGLAGNNEQFF,TRBJ2-1,15,TRBV18
CASSWRVGLADPDTQYF,TRBJ2-3,17,TRBV5-5
CASSFTPGRGDQPQHF,TRBJ1-5,16,TRBV28
CASSVQSNQPQHF,TRBJ1-5,13,TRBV7-9
CASSLDPGVYEQYF,TRBJ2-7,14,TRBV11-2
CASSLEVSYNEQFF,TRBJ2-1,14,TRBV28
CASSKSGQGGNEQYF,TRBJ2-7,15,TRBV5-4
CASSQGGGARGQYF,TRBJ2-7,14,TRBV3-1/TRBV3-2
CASSLVGVGETQYF,TRBJ2-5,14,TRBV7-9
CASSSPLDRSYEQYF,TRBJ2-7,15,TRBV28
CASSLLSGSDTDTQYF,TRBJ2-3,16,TRBV5-1
CASSALPSTDTQYF,TRBJ2-3,14,TRBV7-6
CASSMDLSSYNEQFF,TRBJ2-1,15,TRBV7-3
CAIRQGSAGNTIYF,TRBJ1-3,14,TRBV10-3
CASSVSSGGNEQFF,TRBJ2-1,14,TRBV2
CASSKKGLAGYNEQFF,TRBJ2-1,16,TRBV11-1
CASNRLAGYNEQFF,TRBJ2-1,14,TRBV5-8
CASSPQGVVSYEQYF,TRBJ2-7,15,TRBV7-2
CASSPGTGLYNEQFF,TRBJ2-1,15,TRBV2
CASSAGTSADTQYF,TRBJ2-3,14,TRBV7-3
CASSLVQGATEAFF,TRBJ1-1,14,TRBV7-8
CASSRGQIAGANVLTF,TRBJ2-6,16,TRBV6-2/TRBV6-3
CASSPTPETQYF,TRBJ2-5,12,TRBV27
CASSLRGSYEQYF,TRBJ2-7,13,TRBV7-9
CASSTTNQPQHF,TRBJ1-5,12,TRBV19
CASSRTSGRHGELFF,TRBJ2-2,15,TRBV5-4
CASSLDRRNYEQYF,TRBJ2-7,14,TRBV5-1
CASSGGGTGFYEQYF,TRBJ2-7,15,TRBV2
CASRKPSRRRLGNTIYF,TRBJ1-3,17,TRBV28
CASSFMGGELFF,TRBJ2-2,12,TRBV6-5
CASSEAFGRTELKNIQYF,TRBJ2-4,18,TRBV6-1
CASRRGQINEKLFF,TRBJ1-4,14,TRBV28
CASSISGGKETQYF,TRBJ2-5,14,TRBV19
CASSPRGGSGSDVEQFF,TRBJ2-1,17,TRBV11-3
CASGMTEYNEQFF,TRBJ2-1,13,TRBV6-5
CASSLEAAGQETQYF,TRBJ2-5,15,TRBV7-2
CATSRGLAGDEQFF,TRBJ2-1,14,TRBV15
CATSRGVTEALYEQYF,TRBJ2-7,16,TRBV15
CASSLGRAGQPQHF,TRBJ1-5,14,TRBV28
CASSYAARTEQFF,TRBJ2-1,13,TRBV6-2/TRBV6-3
CASSPRTSGNEQFF,TRBJ2-1,14,TRBV9
CAISAPGLAIYEQFF,TRBJ2-1,15,TRBV10-3
CASSVSQRESTDTQYF,TRBJ2-3,16,TRBV9
CASSLKTGSGGGRNTGELFF,TRBJ2-2,20,TRBV5-1
CSARKGSGLINEQFF,TRBJ2-1,15,TRBV29-1
CAISESRTELGTDTQYF,TRBJ2-3,17,TRBV10-3
CASSSADGQETQYF,TRBJ2-5,14,TRBV6-5
CASTGQGVQYEQYF,TRBJ2-7,14,TRBV5-1
CASSQVGGLTYEQYF,TRBJ2-7,15,TRBV14
CASSGGLADYNEQFF,TRBJ2-1,15,TRBV5-1